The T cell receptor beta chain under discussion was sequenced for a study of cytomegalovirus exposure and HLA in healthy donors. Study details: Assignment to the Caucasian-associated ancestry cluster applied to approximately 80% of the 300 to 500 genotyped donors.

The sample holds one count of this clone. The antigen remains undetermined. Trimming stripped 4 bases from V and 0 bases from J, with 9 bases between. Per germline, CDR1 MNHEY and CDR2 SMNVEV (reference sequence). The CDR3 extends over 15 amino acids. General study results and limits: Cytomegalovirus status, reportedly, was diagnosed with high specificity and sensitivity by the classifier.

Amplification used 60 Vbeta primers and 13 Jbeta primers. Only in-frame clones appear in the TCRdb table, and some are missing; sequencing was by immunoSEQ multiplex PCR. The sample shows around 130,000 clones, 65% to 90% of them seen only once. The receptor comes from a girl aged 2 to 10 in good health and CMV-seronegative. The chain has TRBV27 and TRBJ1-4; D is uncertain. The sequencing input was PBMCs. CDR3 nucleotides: TGTGCCAGCAGTTCTACGGGTTCAACTAATGAAAAACTGTTTTTT. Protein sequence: CASSSTGSTNEKLFF.